This T cell receptor beta chain was captured in a study of vaccination effects on CD4 cells after COVID-19. With respect to this clone: As yet, its antigen is unknown.

Under the ViraFEST assay, PBMC were stimulated with viral peptide pools so that antigen-specific CD4+ T cells expanded. Sequencing was performed afterwards. Culture proceeded for under twelve days, and CD4+ T cells were then isolated. The study found no prior SARS-CoV-2 infection in the vaccine recipients, who tested negative for nucleocapsid antibodies. Replacing half the medium with IL-2 medium was done on days 3 and 7. Findings and limits, study-wide: Cross-reactivity toward common cold coronaviruses was confined to only 1 of 255 vaccine-induced clones in healthy vaccinees.

Some clones are missing from TCRdb's copy, which holds only in-frame ones; the method was immunoSEQ multiplex PCR. The sample has 65,000 to 90,000 clones, about four fifths seen once. This CDR3 is 17 amino acids long. J gave up 4 bases and V 5 bases, and 10 bases lay outside the gene matches. Germline CDR1 and CDR2: SGHTA and FQGNSA. The V and J genes are TRBV7-2 and TRBJ2-5; 13 positions match TRBD2. The origin of this receptor is a human donor who received a COVID-19 vaccine. The sequenced sample was CD4+ T cells from PBMCs cultured with SARS-CoV-2 spike peptides, obtained before COVID-19 vaccination. CDR3 residues: CASSRRLAGGGGETQYF. As DNA, the CDR3 is TGTGCCAGCAGCAGACGACTAGCGGGGGGAGGAGGAGAGACCCAGTACTTC.